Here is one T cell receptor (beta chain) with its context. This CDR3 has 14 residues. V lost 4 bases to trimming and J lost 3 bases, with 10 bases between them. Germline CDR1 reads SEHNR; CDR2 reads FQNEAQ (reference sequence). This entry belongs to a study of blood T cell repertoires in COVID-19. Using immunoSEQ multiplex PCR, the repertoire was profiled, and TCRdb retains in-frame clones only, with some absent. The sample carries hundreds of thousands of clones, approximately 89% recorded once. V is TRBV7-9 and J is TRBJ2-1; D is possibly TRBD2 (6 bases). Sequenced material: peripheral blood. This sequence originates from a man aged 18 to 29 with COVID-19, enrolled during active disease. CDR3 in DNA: TGTGCCAGCAGCTCTAGCGCCGACTACAATGAGCAGTTCTTC. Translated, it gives CASSSSADYNEQFF. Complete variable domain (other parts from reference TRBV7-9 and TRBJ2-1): DTGVSQNPRHKITKRGQNVTFRCDPISEHNRLYWYRQTLGQGPEFLTYFQNEAQLEKSRLLSDRFSAERPKGSFSTLEIQRTEQGDSAMYLCASSSSADYNEQFFGPGTRLTVL.